The TCR beta chain under discussion was sequenced for a study of cytomegalovirus exposure and HLA in healthy donors. Comment on this clone: The antigen is not known.

The primer mix had 60 Vbeta and 13 Jbeta primers. The assay was immunoSEQ multiplex PCR, and TCRdb's table has in-frame clones only and misses some. This table holds 100,000 to 150,000 clones, 77% found once. V was clipped by 5 bases and J by 3 bases, with 11 bases between them. Germline CDR1 is MNHEY and CDR2 is SVGAGI. This CDR3 has 14 residues. Regarding the study as a whole: Later genetic work tied a missense DCLRE1C variant to beta-chain V and J trimming. Most CMV-associated TCR beta chains were later found to appear HLA-restricted. Researchers had no immune exposure information except CMV serostatus available.

The sample taken for sequencing was PBMCs. V usage is TRBV6-5 and J usage is TRBJ1-5; tentatively, D is TRBD1 (5 bases). The clonotype was recovered from a human donor in good health. The CDR3 DNA is TGTGCCAGCAGTGACGACAGACTCAATCAGCCCCAGCATTTT. Translating gives CASSDDRLNQPQHF.